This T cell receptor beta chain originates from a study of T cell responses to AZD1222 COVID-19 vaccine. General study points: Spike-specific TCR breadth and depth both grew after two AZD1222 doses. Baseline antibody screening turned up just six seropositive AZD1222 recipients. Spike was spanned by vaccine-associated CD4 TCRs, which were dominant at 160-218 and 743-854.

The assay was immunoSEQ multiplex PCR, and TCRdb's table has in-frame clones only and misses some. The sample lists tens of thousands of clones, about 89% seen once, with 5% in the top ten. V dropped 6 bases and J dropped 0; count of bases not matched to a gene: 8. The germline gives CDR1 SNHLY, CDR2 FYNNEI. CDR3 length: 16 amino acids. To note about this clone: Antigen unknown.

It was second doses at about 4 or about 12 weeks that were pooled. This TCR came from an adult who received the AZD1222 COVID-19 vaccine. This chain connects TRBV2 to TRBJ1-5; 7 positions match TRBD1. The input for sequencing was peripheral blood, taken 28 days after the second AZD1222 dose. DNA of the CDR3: TGTGCCAGCAGGGGACAGACTATATATAGCAATCAGCCCCAGCATTTT. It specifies CASRGQTIYSNQPQHF. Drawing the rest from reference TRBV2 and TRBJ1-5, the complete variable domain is EPEVTQTPSHQVTQMGQEVILRCVPISNHLYFYWYRQILGQKVEFLVSFYNNEISEKSEIFDDQFSVERPDGSNFTLKIRSTKLEDSAMYFCASRGQTIYSNQPQHFGDGTRLSIL.